Below are 8 T cell receptor beta chains sequenced from a single sample in a study of regulatory T cells in long-lasting Graves disease (dated by TCRdb to the early 2020s). The intended sense of this specimen's time point label: newly diagnosed GD, antithyroid drugs for less than 3 months. RNA was extracted from PBMCs in TRIzol for both TCR sequencing and RNA sequencing. The protocol used for the library was multiplex PCR. Data came from an Illumina HiSeq 4000. To build TCR beta libraries, CDR3 regions were amplified by Arm-PCR using iRepertoire HTBI primers. TCRdb's own reprocessing of the public reads used fastp at Q25 and MiXCR and kept productive beta chains. Here each entry gathers all rows of one CDR3 protein and keeps the most common genes and DNA. The sample table shows a few hundred thousand distinct CDR3 sequences, and roughly 13% are seen once. Roughly 9.7% of the sample rests with the top ten.

These sequences were also reported in another study, on T cells in Graves' hyperthyroidism and ophthalmopathy.

This specimen was peripheral blood mononuclear cells (PBMCs), taken at new diagnosis, from a patient treated with antithyroid drugs. These receptors all come from a man aged 30 to 45 with Graves disease. Donor details come from another sample of the same person, matched by shared clones.

This clonotype has ten or more counts. The chain is built from TRBV15 and TRBJ1-2; perhaps TRBD1 as D (6 bases). Germline assignment: CDR1 LNHNV and CDR2 YYDKDF (reference sequence). The V and J ends lost 5 bases and 5 bases respectively, with 15 bases between them. The length of the CDR3 is 14 residues. The CDR3 sequence: CATSPVGARYGYTF. Here the CDR3 DNA reads TGTGCCACCAGCCCCGTGGGGGCGAGGTATGGCTACACCTTC.

This clonotype was seen many times. V and J are TRBV2 and TRBJ2-3; D possibly uses TRBD1 or TRBD2 (6 bases each). Trimming removed 3 bases at V and 5 bases at J, with 9 bases between. Germline V gives CDR1 SNHLY, CDR2 FYNNEI. The CDR3 has 13 amino acids. CDR3 region: CASSEGGLDTQYF. DNA for the CDR3: TGTGCCAGCAGTGAGGGGGGCCTAGATACGCAGTATTTT.

This clonotype was counted ten times or more. The chain couples TRBV2 to TRBJ2-2; perhaps TRBD2 as D (6 bases). This CDR3 region has 12 residues. With 6 bases removed from V and 5 bases from J, the gap between germline ends came to 7 bases. CDR1 SNHLY and CDR2 FYNNEI come from the germline V gene. CDR3 nucleotides: TGTGCCAGCAGGGAGGGAACCGGGGAGCTGTTTTTT. This gives the protein CASREGTGELFF.

The sample holds many counts of this clonotype. The V gene is TRBV6-5, the J gene TRBJ2-1; 10 nucleotides agree with TRBD2. The CDR3 has 15 residues. The V and J ends lost 2 bases and 6 bases, in that order; junction bases with no gene match: 4. The V gene's germline CDR1 is MNHEY and CDR2 SVGAGI. The CDR3 region is CASSYGLAGVNEQFF. The CDR3 DNA reads as TGTGCCAGCAGTTACGGGCTAGCGGGAGTCAATGAGCAGTTCTTC.

The gene calls are TRBV11-3 and TRBJ2-2; D possibly corresponds to TRBD1 (6 bases). V was trimmed by 3 bases and J by 1 base, leaving 9 bases between them. CDR3 length equals 15 residues. CDR1 is SGHNT, CDR2 YENEEA, per germline. As DNA, the CDR3 is TGTGCCAGCAGCTTGGGACACATGAACACCGGGGAGCTGTTTTTT. Residues: CASSLGHMNTGELFF.

Turning to this clonotype: A read error may produce the germline difference seen at one junction end. This chain joins TRBV27 and TRBJ2-1, with 7 bases lining up with TRBD2. CDR3 size: 15 residues. The germline gives CDR1 MNHEY, CDR2 SMNVEV (reference sequence). Written as DNA, the CDR3 is TGTGCCAGCAGATTAAGGACTAGTCCGCGGAATGAGCAGTCCTTC. This translates into CASRLRTSPRNEQSF.

This clonotype was seen at least ten times. The chain is built from TRBV10-3 and TRBJ2-6, with 9 bases aligning to TRBD1. This CDR3 has 17 residues. Germline V gene data show CDR1 as ENHRY and CDR2 as SYGVKD. V gave up 3 bases and J gave up 0 bases; unmatched junction bases: 3. This CDR3 is CAISEGTGNSGANVLTF. In DNA form, the CDR3 reads TGTGCCATCAGTGAAGGGACAGGGAACTCTGGGGCCAACGTCCTGACTTTC.

This clonotype was counted many times. This chain uses TRBV27 with TRBJ2-7, with D possibly being TRBD2 (5 bases). V was trimmed by 3 bases and J by 5 bases, leaving 23 bases between them. The CDR3 covers 17 residues. The germline V gene encodes CDR1 MNHEY and CDR2 SMNVEV (reference sequence). The CDR3 sequence: CASSFEGPARVLDEQYF. The CDR3 DNA sequence: TGTGCCAGCAGTTTCGAGGGCCCAGCTAGAGTTTTGGACGAGCAGTACTTC.